Shown below are 21 T cell receptor beta chains from a single sample sequenced in a study of blood T cell repertoires in COVID-19. The data were produced by immunoSEQ multiplex PCR, yet TCRdb's version contains in-frame clones alone and is incomplete. This table has approximately 390,000 clones, around 87% appearing once. Sequencing was carried out using peripheral blood. The receptor set was obtained from a woman in her fifties or sixties with COVID-19, enrolled during active disease.

This clone was detected once. The chain uses TRBV28 and TRBJ1-2, with D tentatively TRBD1 (5 bases). CDR3 length: 13 residues. Germline loops: CDR1 MDHEN, CDR2 SYDVKM. V was shortened by 6 bases and J by 3 bases, with 11 bases between the two germline ends. The CDR3 loop reads CASRPTEDYGYTF. The CDR3 DNA is TGTGCCAGCAGGCCGACAGAGGACTATGGCTACACCTTC.

This clone has only a few counts. The chain combines TRBV30 with TRBJ1-1, with D maybe TRBD1 (6 bases). From germline, CDR1 is GTSNPN and CDR2 SVGIG (reference sequence). The CDR3 totals 14 residues. V lost 3 bases and J 1 base, leaving 12 bases between the germline ends. The CDR3 bases are TGTGCCTGGAGGCCTGGACAGCCGAACACTGAAGCTTTCTTT. Encoded protein: CAWRPGQPNTEAFF.

A single count supports this clone. The V call is TRBV4-1, the J call TRBJ1-1; a possible D gene is TRBD1 (5 bases). The V end lost 1 base, the J end lost 1 base, and 7 bases lay between the germline ends. The germline V gene encodes CDR1 MGHRA and CDR2 YSYEKL. The CDR3 loop spans 14 amino acids. Here the CDR3 reads CASSQVGGNTEAFF. The CDR3 bases are TGCGCCAGCAGCCAAGTCGGGGGGAACACTGAAGCTTTCTTT.

The count of this clone is one. The chain joins TRBV6-2 or TRBV6-3 to TRBJ2-5; weak D call: TRBD2 (5 bases). This CDR3 has 13 residues. Germline CDR1 is MNHEY and CDR2 is SVGEGT. Trimming cost V 2 bases and J 5 bases, with 9 bases left between them. CDR3 sequence reads: CASSYTGVETQYF. In nucleotides, the CDR3 is TGTGCCAGCAGTTACACCGGGGTGGAGACCCAGTACTTC.

This chain joins TRBV4-1 and TRBJ2-2; D might be TRBD1 (6 bases). The CDR3 covers 21 residues. The germline gives CDR1 MGHRA, CDR2 YSYEKL. V was clipped by 0 bases and J by 4 bases, with 27 bases between them. The CDR3 loop reads CASSQDGYYRASGAFTGELFF. In DNA form, the CDR3 reads TGCGCCAGCAGCCAAGACGGATATTACAGGGCATCCGGAGCATTCACCGGGGAGCTGTTTTTT.

This chain joins TRBV5-6 and TRBJ1-2, with D perhaps matching TRBD1 (5 bases). V was trimmed by 5 bases and J by 5 bases, leaving 19 bases between them. The CDR3 loop spans 15 amino acids. The germline V gene encodes CDR1 SGHDT and CDR2 YYEEEE. DNA for the CDR3: TGTGCCAGCAGTTTCCCCAGGGTGGCAATATATGGCTACACCTTC. Translating gives CASSFPRVAIYGYTF.

The chain uses TRBV7-2 and TRBJ2-7, with 7 positions matching TRBD2. V was clipped by 6 bases and J by 0 bases; unmatched bases: 8. CDR3 length: 15 amino acids. CDR1 SGHTA and CDR2 FQGNSA come from the germline V gene. In DNA, the CDR3 is TGTGCCAGCAGGTTAAGCAGCGGGGCCTCCTACGAGCAGTACTTC. Translation gives CASRLSSGASYEQYF.

The chain links TRBV11-3 to TRBJ2-7, with unresolved D. The CDR3 contains 15 residues. CDR1 SGHNT and CDR2 YENEEA come from the germline V gene. V was trimmed by 2 bases and J by 2 bases, leaving 13 bases between them. The CDR3 bases are TGTGCCAGCAGCTTATCATTAGGAGCCGCCTACGAGCAGTACTTC. This translates into CASSLSLGAAYEQYF.

The rearrangement joins TRBV7-9 to TRBJ1-5; 7 positions match TRBD1. CDR3 length equals 17 residues. V lost 1 base, J lost 1 base, and 7 bases stayed unmatched. Germline V gene sequence: CDR1 SEHNR, CDR2 FQNEAQ (reference sequence). The CDR3 is CASSLGRDSLSNQPQHF. For the CDR3, the DNA is TGTGCCAGCAGCTTAGGACGGGACAGCTTAAGCAATCAGCCCCAGCATTTT. The complete variable domain, with remaining parts taken from reference TRBV7-9 and TRBJ1-5, reads DTGVSQNPRHKITKRGQNVTFRCDPISEHNRLYWYRQTLGQGPEFLTYFQNEAQLEKSRLLSDRFSAERPKGSFSTLEIQRTEQGDSAMYLCASSLGRDSLSNQPQHFGDGTRLSIL.

The gene calls are TRBV7-2 and TRBJ1-2; perhaps TRBD1 as D (6 bases). The CDR3 sequence is 13 residues long. Germline CDR1 reads SGHTA; CDR2 reads FQGNSA. Trimming stripped 1 base from V and 7 bases from J, with 10 bases between. This chain's CDR3 is CASSLDGGRGYTF. The CDR3 DNA sequence: TGTGCCAGCAGCTTAGATGGGGGCCGTGGCTACACCTTC.

The count of this clone is one. The V and J genes are TRBV4-2 and TRBJ1-2; D unresolved. This CDR3 has 13 amino acids. V was shortened by 0 bases and J by 8 bases, with 10 bases between the two germline ends. CDR1 is LGHNA, CDR2 YNFKEQ, per germline. Written as DNA, the CDR3 is TGTGCCAGCAGCCAAGATGTGCCGCGGGGCTACACCTTC. Its translation: CASSQDVPRGYTF.

V and J are TRBV2 and TRBJ1-4, with TRBD1 identical over 7 bases. The CDR3 sequence is 15 residues long. After removal of 7 bases from V and 4 bases from J, the junction contained 9 bases not matched to a gene. Germline V CDR1 and CDR2: SNHLY, FYNNEI. The CDR3 reads CASTQDRRDNEKLFF. The CDR3 DNA follows: TGTGCCAGCACCCAGGACAGGCGGGATAATGAAAAACTGTTTTTT.

This sequence joins TRBV30 and TRBJ1-5; TRBD1 matches at 9 bases. The CDR3 is 14 amino acids. Germline V gene lookup returns CDR1 GTSNPN and CDR2 SVGIG (reference sequence). Losses at the gene ends were 1 base for V and 7 bases for J; bases not matched to a gene: 5. CDR3 in amino acids: CAWSAGTGRQPQHF. The CDR3 DNA follows: TGTGCCTGGAGTGCCGGGACAGGGAGGCAGCCCCAGCATTTT.

V usage is TRBV5-6 and J usage is TRBJ1-1; 7 nucleotides line up with TRBD1. The CDR3 loop spans 16 amino acids. Unmatched junction bases numbered 6, after V lost 1 base and J lost 0 bases. Germline V gene sequence: CDR1 SGHDT, CDR2 YYEEEE. The CDR3 DNA sequence: TGTGCCAGCAGCTTGAAGACAGGGACGGTGAACACTGAAGCTTTCTTT. Translated, it gives CASSLKTGTVNTEAFF.

The gene calls are TRBV7-3 and TRBJ2-3, with TRBD2 matching 10 bases. This CDR3 spans 19 amino acids. Germline-derived CDR1 and CDR2 are SGHTA and FQGTGA. V gave up 4 bases and J gave up 1 base; unmatched junction bases: 14. Here the CDR3 reads CASSSPRFRLAGGTDTQYF. The DNA for the CDR3 is TGTGCCAGCAGCTCCCCCAGATTCCGCCTAGCGGGGGGCACAGATACGCAGTATTTT.

The chain recombines TRBV2 with TRBJ2-7, with TRBD1 matching over 7 bases. The V gene's germline CDR1 is SNHLY and CDR2 FYNNEI. V was pared by 0 bases and J by 4 bases, with 3 bases of the junction left unmatched. This CDR3 has 14 amino acids. The CDR3 region has the DNA TGTGCCAGCAGTGAAGCCAGGGGGAATTACGAGCAGTACTTC. It is translated as CASSEARGNYEQYF.

This sequence joins TRBV27 and TRBJ2-5; D call uncertain. The CDR3 sequence is 13 residues long. Germline CDR1 and CDR2: MNHEY and SMNVEV (reference sequence). V shed 4 bases and J shed 1 base, with 7 bases lying between them. In DNA form, the CDR3 reads TGTGCCAGCAGTTCTCCCCCCCAAGAGACCCAGTACTTC. This sequence encodes CASSSPPQETQYF.

As to this clone: At one boundary the junction diverges from the germline segment, which might be a read error. The gene calls are TRBV11-2 and TRBJ1-1; the D gene is possibly TRBD1 (6 bases). This CDR3 spans 14 amino acids. Germline lookup yields CDR1 SGHAT and CDR2 FQNNGV. The chain's CDR3 is CASSLDHRVTEAFF. The CDR3 nucleotides are TGTGCCAGCAGCCTAGACCACAGGGTAACTGAAGCTTTCTTT. Variable domain in full (rest from reference TRBV11-2 and TRBJ1-1): EAGVAQSPRYKIIEKRQSVAFWCNPISGHATLYWYQQILGQGPKLLIQFQNNGVVDDSQLPKDRFSAERLKGVDSTLKIQPAKLEDSAVYLCASSLDHRVTEAFFGQGTRLTVV.

This sequence joins TRBV27 and TRBJ1-5; D call uncertain. Trimming removed 4 bases from V and 0 bases from J, with 7 bases in between. The CDR3 has 14 amino acids. The germline CDR1 and CDR2 sequences are MNHEY and SMNVEV (reference sequence). The CDR3 region has the DNA TGTGCCAGCAGTTCACTTTATAGCAATCAGCCCCAGCATTTT. Translated: CASSSLYSNQPQHF.

This chain uses TRBV20-1 with TRBJ2-1; D gene unclear. V lost 3 bases, J lost 5 bases, and 14 bases lay in between. Germline CDR1 and CDR2: DFQATT and SNEGSKA (reference sequence). The CDR3 spans 14 residues. This chain's CDR3 is CSASGPLVNNEQFF. The CDR3 bases are TGCAGTGCTAGTGGACCGCTAGTTAACAATGAGCAGTTCTTC.

This clone was seen only a few times. The J gene is TRBJ1-3, the V gene TRBV19; D gene ambiguous. Trimming stripped 0 bases from V and 3 bases from J, with 15 bases between. Germline CDR1 is LNHDA and CDR2 is SQIVND (reference sequence). CDR3 length: 17 amino acids. CDR3 residues: CASSIDRKWRNGNTIYF. The CDR3 nucleotides are TGTGCCAGTAGTATAGATCGTAAATGGAGGAATGGAAACACCATATATTTT.